What follows are 7 T cell receptor beta chains derived from one specimen sequenced in a study of cytomegalovirus exposure and HLA in healthy donors. PCR was performed using 60 Vbeta and 13 Jbeta primers. This table comes from immunoSEQ multiplex PCR, and its TCRdb copy is limited to in-frame clones, with some not included. The sample consists of 100,000 to 150,000 clones, approximately 9% of them appearing once. The sample comprised PBMCs. The receptors originated from a woman in her 40s in good health and CMV-seropositive.

This clone appeared a few times. The rearrangement links TRBV18 to TRBJ2-5; D not certain. This CDR3 region has 15 residues. Trimming shortened V by 3 bases and J by 5 bases, and 16 bases separated the two germline ends. CDR1 and CDR2 from the germline V gene are KGHSH and LQKENI. CDR3: CASSPPSVPRETQYF. In nucleotides, the CDR3 is TGTGCCAGCTCACCCCCGTCGGTGCCCCGGGAGACCCAGTACTTC.

This clone was recorded a few times. The V and J genes are TRBV5-1 and TRBJ2-3; no firm D call. Germline V gene lookup returns CDR1 SGHRS and CDR2 YFSETQ. Between the trimmed V and J ends, which lost 3 bases and 1 base, there was a span of 6 bases. CDR3 length: 13 residues. CDR3 DNA sequence: TGCGCCAGCAGCTCGCAGGGCACAGATACGCAGTATTTT. Translated, it gives CASSSQGTDTQYF.

Comments on this clone: At one end, the junction sequence differs from germline, possibly due to a read error. The V call is TRBV6-1, the J call TRBJ1-5, with 7 nucleotides matching TRBD1. Germline CDR1 MNHNS, CDR2 SASEGT. The CDR3 runs to 12 residues. The CDR3 sequence: CASSQTNRGVNF. CDR3 coding DNA: TGTGCCAGCAGCCAGACCAACAGGGGAGTGAATTTT.

There are a few counts of this clone. The chain uses TRBV10-2 and TRBJ2-1; TRBD2 aligns across 8 bases. In germline, CDR1 is WSHSY, CDR2 SAAADI. J was trimmed by 5 bases and V by 5 bases; bases with no gene match: 11. CDR3 length equals 16 residues. The CDR3 spells CASSFRGGRLDNEQFF. CDR3 in DNA: TGCGCCAGCAGTTTCCGGGGGGGCCGACTCGACAATGAGCAGTTCTTC.

The table lists this clone with a few counts. V and J are TRBV6-5 and TRBJ1-4; TRBD1 is a possible D gene (6 bases). The CDR3 length is 15 residues. V was pared by 0 bases and J by 8 bases, with 13 bases between. Germline CDR1 reads MNHEY; CDR2 reads SVGAGI. In DNA, the CDR3 is TGTGCCAGCAGTTACTCGGGACATGTTGGGGAAAAACTGTTTTTT. It yields the protein CASSYSGHVGEKLFF.

This clone was observed a few times. A read error may produce the germline difference seen at one junction end. CDR3 sequence (DNA): TGCAGCGTCAGGGAATCTGGAAACACCATCTATTTT. Translation gives CSVRESGNTIYF. The genes are TRBV29-1 and TRBJ1-3; tentative D call: TRBD1 (5 bases). This CDR3 contains 12 residues. Per germline, CDR1 SQVTM and CDR2 ANQGSEA. The full variable domain, in which reference TRBV29-1 and TRBJ1-3 provide the parts outside the CDR3, is SAVISQKPSRDICQRGTSLTIQCQVDSQVTMMFWYRQQPGQSLTLIATANQGSEATYESGFVIDKFPISRPNLTFSTLTVSNMSPEDSSIYLCSVRESGNTIYFGEGSWLTVV.

Only a few counts were recorded for this clone. In the same sample, other DNA sequences code for this CDR3. The chain employs TRBV9 and TRBJ2-2; 10 nucleotides line up with TRBD2. The length of the CDR3 is 15 residues. The V gene's germline CDR1 is SGDLS and CDR2 YYNGEE. V lost 1 base to trimming and J lost 3 bases; unmatched junction nucleotides: 0. The CDR3, as DNA: TGTGCCAGCAGCGTACTAGCGGGGGACACCGGGGAGCTGTTTTTT. This sequence encodes CASSVLAGDTGELFF. The whole variable domain, remainder taken from reference TRBV9 and TRBJ2-2, is DSGVTQTPKHLITATGQRVTLRCSPRSGDLSVYWYQQSLDQGLQFLIQYYNGEERAKGNILERFSAQQFPDLHSELNLSSLELGDSALYFCASSVLAGDTGELFFGEGSRLTVL.